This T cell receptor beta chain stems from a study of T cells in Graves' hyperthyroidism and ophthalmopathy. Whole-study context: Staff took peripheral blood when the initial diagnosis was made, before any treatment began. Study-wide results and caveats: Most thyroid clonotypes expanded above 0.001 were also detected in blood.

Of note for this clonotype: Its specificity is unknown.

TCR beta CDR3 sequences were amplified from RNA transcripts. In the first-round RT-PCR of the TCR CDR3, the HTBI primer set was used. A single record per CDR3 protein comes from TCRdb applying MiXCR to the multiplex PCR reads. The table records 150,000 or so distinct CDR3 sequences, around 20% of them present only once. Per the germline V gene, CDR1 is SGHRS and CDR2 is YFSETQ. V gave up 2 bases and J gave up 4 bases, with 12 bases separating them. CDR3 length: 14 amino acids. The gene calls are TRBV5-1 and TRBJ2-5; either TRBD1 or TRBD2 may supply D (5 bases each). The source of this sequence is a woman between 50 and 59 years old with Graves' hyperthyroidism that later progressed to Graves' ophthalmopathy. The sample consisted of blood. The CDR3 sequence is CASSLGTPTETQYF. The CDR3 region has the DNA TGCGCCAGCAGCTTAGGGACCCCGACAGAGACCCAGTACTTC.